These T cell receptor beta chains were read from a single sample in a study of cytomegalovirus exposure and HLA in healthy donors. Libraries were prepared by immunoSEQ multiplex PCR; TCRdb keeps only in-frame clonotypes and omits some of them. This sample has 200,000 to 250,000 clones, with 75% to 85% found just once. Sequenced input: PBMCs. All receptors derive from a woman in her sixties or seventies in good health and CMV-seropositive. CDR3s include the opening cysteine and the closing phenylalanine or tryptophan. The listing skips clone size in some rows; elsewhere it reads once, few, many or a size class.

TRBV18 | 15 | once | CASSPPSSGRFEQFF
TRBV11-2 | 17 | - | CASSLEGVSGSSYEQYF
TRBV2 | 16 | - | CASSEGSGSGANVLTF
TRBV15 | 18 | - | CATRLGVGMGAGRTEAFF
TRBV7-2 | 11 | - | CASRETGVQYF
TRBV14 | 17 | - | CASSQRRLADYTGELFF
TRBV19 | 14 | - | CASTDQGNTVEQYF
TRBV7-9 | 15 | - | CASSLAPRGNTEAFF
TRBV9 | 16 | - | CASSPQGGTSGHEQFF
TRBV7-9 | 12 | - | CASSQLDRPQHF
TRBV5-6 | 14 | - | CASSLTPYQETQYF
TRBV30 | 13 | - | CAWSGQGDTEAFF
TRBV5-1 | 14 | - | CASSLELARNIQYF